One sample yielded the 7 T cell receptor beta chains listed below, sequenced in a study of blood T cell repertoires in COVID-19. The assay was immunoSEQ multiplex PCR, and TCRdb's table has in-frame clones only and misses some. Among roughly 330,000 clones listed, 65% to 85% were seen once. The sequenced sample was peripheral blood. The receptors here all came from a woman between 45 and 65 years old with acute or convalescent COVID-19.

This chain joins TRBV9 and TRBJ1-6; D is ambiguous. CDR1 is SGDLS and CDR2 is YYNGEE in the germline V gene. The CDR3 is made up of 15 amino acids. Trimming stripped 0 bases from V and 6 bases from J, with 10 bases between. The CDR3 reads CASSVESLLNSPLHF. In nucleotides, the CDR3 is TGTGCCAGCAGCGTAGAGAGTCTCCTTAATTCACCCCTCCACTTT.

This clone occurred once. V and J are TRBV5-5 and TRBJ2-7; TRBD1 matches 9 bases. Unmatched junction bases numbered 4, after V lost 0 bases and J lost 3 bases. The CDR3 runs 15 residues. Germline loops: CDR1 SGHKS, CDR2 YYEKEE (reference sequence). The CDR3 nucleotides are TGTGCCAGCAGCTTGGGAAGGGACAGGGTCTACGAGCAGTACTTC. This codes for CASSLGRDRVYEQYF.

In the case of this clone: The junction departs from the called germline gene at one end, perhaps through a read error. V usage is TRBV7-2 and J usage is TRBJ2-3; possibly TRBD2 for D (5 bases). The CDR3 length is 14 residues. CDR1 is SGHTA, CDR2 FQGNSA, per germline. CDR3 region: CASSLAPYTDTQYF. DNA of the CDR3: TGTGCCAGCAGCCTAGCCCCCTACACAGATACGCAGTATTTT.

The sample holds a few counts of this clone. The V call is TRBV19, the J call TRBJ1-1; 8 positions match TRBD1. There are 12 residues in the CDR3. V lost 3 bases and J lost 10; bases outside the gene matches: 4. CDR1 is LNHDA and CDR2 is SQIVND in the germline V gene (reference sequence). The CDR3 region is CASSIGTGRAFF. As DNA, the CDR3 is TGTGCCAGTAGTATCGGGACAGGCCGAGCTTTCTTT.

The V and J genes are TRBV5-4 and TRBJ2-7; 11 bases fit TRBD2. CDR1 SGHNT and CDR2 YYREEE come from the germline V gene (reference sequence). The J segment lost 0 bases and the V segment lost 0 bases, leaving 2 bases of the junction unmatched. The CDR3 length is 16 residues. The DNA of the CDR3 is TGTGCCAGCAGCTTGGTTAGCGGGAGGGTCTCCTACGAGCAGTACTTC. Residues: CASSLVSGRVSYEQYF. Full variable domain (remainder filled in from reference TRBV5-4 and TRBJ2-7): ETGVTQSPTHLIKTRGQQVTLRCSSQSGHNTVSWYQQALGQGPQFIFQYYREEENGRGNFPPRFSGLQFPNYSSELNVNALELDDSALYLCASSLVSGRVSYEQYFGPGTRLTVT.

The V gene is TRBV6-2 or TRBV6-3, the J gene TRBJ2-3; 10 positions match TRBD2. J lost 4 bases, V lost 4 bases, and 5 bases had no gene match. The CDR3 is made up of 15 amino acids. Germline loops: CDR1 MNHEY, CDR2 SVGEGT. The CDR3 protein is CASSSPLAGADTQYF. CDR3 nucleotides: TGTGCCAGCAGTTCCCCCCTAGCGGGAGCAGATACGCAGTATTTT.

This CDR3 is CSSGGVGGQETQYF. In nucleotides, the CDR3 is TGCAGCTCTGGGGGGGTCGGGGGTCAAGAGACCCAGTACTTC. The rearrangement links TRBV29-1 to TRBJ2-5; 7 bases map to TRBD2. The CDR3 spans 14 residues. Germline-derived CDR1 and CDR2 are SQVTM and ANQGSEA. V lost 8 bases and J lost 2; bases outside the gene matches: 11.